This entry features one T cell receptor beta chain sequence. This sample is part of a study of blood T cell repertoires in COVID-19. The CDR3 has 13 residues. Trimming took 10 bases from V and 6 from J, leaving 18 bases between them. The germline V gene has CDR1 SGHTA and CDR2 FQGTGA. TCRdb's table, derived via immunoSEQ multiplex PCR, lists solely in-frame clones and lacks some. The table has about 160,000 clones, 82% seen once. J is TRBJ1-1 and V is TRBV7-3; D gene ambiguous. Sequenced material: peripheral blood. This TCR was recovered from an elderly woman with active or convalescent COVID-19. In DNA, the CDR3 is TGTGCCACCCGGGAGGGAGGGCGTCCTGAAGCTTTCTTT. Translation gives CATREGGRPEAFF. Using reference TRBV7-3 and TRBJ1-1 for the parts outside the CDR3, the full variable domain is GAGVSQTPSNKVTEKGKYVELRCDPISGHTALYWYRQSLGQGPEFLIYFQGTGAADDSGLPNDRFFAVRPEGSVSTLKIQRTERGDSAVYLCATREGGRPEAFFGQGTRLTVV.